The 24 T cell receptor beta chains below all came from one sample that was sequenced in a study of blood T cells in healthy people across ages. PCR was performed a second time for roughly 7 to 11 cycles using a sample-barcoded 5' primer and a J-beta primer mix. TCRdb re-derived calls from the 5' RACE reads in MiXCR, one entry per CDR3 protein. The sample contains some 880,000 distinct CDR3 sequences, under 40% of which appear only once. Sequencing was carried out using blood. Receptors originate from a young man in good health.

This clonotype was counted ten times or more. The chain carries TRBV7-9 and TRBJ2-3; D uncertain. The germline V and J ends were trimmed by 5 bases and 3 bases, with 15 bases remaining between them. Germline CDR1 reads SEHNR; CDR2 reads FQNEAQ (reference sequence). The CDR3 sequence is 15 residues long. The CDR3 DNA is TGTGCCAGCAGCCCTCGGACCTTGGGGACAGATACGCAGTATTTT. Its protein is CASSPRTLGTDTQYF. The whole variable domain, filled in from reference TRBV7-9 and TRBJ2-3, reads DTGVSQNPRHKITKRGQNVTFRCDPISEHNRLYWYRQTLGQGPEFLTYFQNEAQLEKSRLLSDRFSAERPKGSFSTLEIQRTEQGDSAMYLCASSPRTLGTDTQYFGPGTRLTVL.

This clonotype was detected once. The CDR3 spells CASTLAEDDTQYF. The CDR3 bases are TGTGCCAGCACGCTAGCGGAGGATGATACGCAGTATTTT. The chain joins TRBV7-2 to TRBJ2-3; 7 bases match TRBD2. Germline trimming cut 7 bases from V and 6 bases from J; bases unmatched to any gene: 7. This CDR3 has 13 residues. Germline CDR1 SGHTA, CDR2 FQGNSA.

This chain joins TRBV7-9 and TRBJ1-2, with D maybe TRBD1 (5 bases). V shed 1 base and J shed 7 bases, with 13 bases lying between them. The V gene's germline CDR1 is SEHNR and CDR2 FQNEAQ (reference sequence). The CDR3 is made up of 14 amino acids. CDR3 DNA sequence: TGTGCCAGCAGCTTAGAGATGACAGTTGGTGGCTACACCTTC. This gives the protein CASSLEMTVGGYTF.

Concerning this clonotype itself: It may be a read error: a sequence one base away is much more abundant. The rearrangement joins TRBV6-1 to TRBJ1-1; D is unresolved. CDR1 is MNHNS, CDR2 SASEGT, per germline. CDR3 length: 12 amino acids. CDR3 amino acids: CARSESLFEAFF. In nucleotides, the CDR3 is TGTGCCCGCAGTGAAAGCCTTTTTGAAGCTTTCTTT.

Turning to this clonotype: Its ends do not fully match the called genes, so a read error is possible. This chain uses TRBV6-5 with TRBJ1-2; 7 nucleotides match TRBD1. This CDR3 is 14 amino acids long. Germline V CDR1 and CDR2: MNHEY, SVGAGI. Here the CDR3 reads CASSDSTGSYGYTF. The CDR3 DNA reads TGTGCCAGCAGTGACTCGACAGGGAGCTATGGCTACACCTTC.

The V and J genes are TRBV20-1 and TRBJ2-5, with D perhaps TRBD2 (5 bases). The CDR3 sequence is 13 residues long. The V end was cut by 2 bases, the J end by 11 bases, with 18 bases between. Germline V gives CDR1 DFQATT, CDR2 SNEGSKA (reference sequence). The CDR3 coding sequence is TGCAGTGCTAGACCTGAGCTCGGAGGTGAGCAGTACTTC. This codes for CSARPELGGEQYF.

This clonotype is a singleton in its sample. One end of the junction varies from germline; a read error may be responsible. J is TRBJ2-7 and V is TRBV3-1; TRBD1 might be the D (5 bases). This CDR3 comprises 13 residues. Germline V CDR1 and CDR2: LGHDT, YNNKEL (reference sequence). Here the CDR3 reads CAGSRQIPYEQYF. The CDR3 region has the DNA TGTGCCGGCAGCCGACAGATCCCATACGAGCAGTACTTC.

This clonotype was seen only a few times. The chain couples TRBV2 to TRBJ1-5; D is uncertain. V lost 1 base and J lost 0, with 7 bases in between. CDR1 is SNHLY, CDR2 FYNNEI, per germline. This CDR3 contains 15 residues. The CDR3 DNA follows: TGTGCCAGCAGTGAAGGGGCAACTAGCAATCAGCCCCAGCATTTT. Amino acids: CASSEGATSNQPQHF.

This clonotype has just a few counts. The chain links TRBV12-3 or TRBV12-4 to TRBJ2-7; no firm D call. CDR3 length: 12 residues. V gave up 3 bases and J gave up 5 bases, with 8 bases separating them. The CDR3 here is CASSFYGHEQYF. The CDR3 DNA reads as TGTGCCAGCAGTTTTTACGGGCACGAGCAGTACTTC.

The V gene is TRBV12-3 or TRBV12-4, the J gene TRBJ1-1; weak D call: TRBD1 (6 bases). The V end was cut by 6 bases, the J end by 1 base, with 12 bases between. CDR3 length: 14 residues. The CDR3 nucleotides read TGTGCCAGCAGATTGATGGACAGGAACACTGAAGCTTTCTTT. Protein product: CASRLMDRNTEAFF.

The J gene is TRBJ2-2, the V gene TRBV7-2, with D unclear. The CDR3 runs to 12 residues. V was trimmed by 7 bases and J by 2 bases, leaving 5 bases between them. Germline CDR1 SGHTA, CDR2 FQGNSA. CDR3 DNA: TGTGCCAGCACCAGAAACACCGGGGAGCTGTTTTTT. This translates into CASTRNTGELFF.

V is TRBV2 and J is TRBJ2-5; D is uncertain. The DNA end favors TRBJ2-7, so the J call may be wrong. The length of the CDR3 is 13 residues. Germline V gene sequence: CDR1 SNHLY, CDR2 FYNNEI. CDR3 protein: CASSRERDYEQYF. CDR3 nucleotide sequence: TGTGCCAGCAGCCGCGAGCGAGACTACGAGCAGTACTTC.

This clonotype turned up a few times. This chain joins TRBV6-2 or TRBV6-3 and TRBJ1-2; D gene unclear. The V end was cut by 3 bases, the J end by 3 bases, with 11 bases between. Germline assignment: CDR1 MNHEY and CDR2 SVGEGT. This CDR3 has 14 residues. This CDR3 reads CASSYTPRDYGYTF. The CDR3 bases are TGTGCCAGCAGTTATACGCCTAGGGACTATGGCTACACCTTC.

The chain has TRBV2 and TRBJ1-2, with 7 bases lining up with TRBD1. The ends lost 4 bases at V and 8 bases at J; junction bases unmatched: 7. Germline CDR1 SNHLY, CDR2 FYNNEI. This CDR3 region has 13 residues. The CDR3 DNA sequence: TGTGCCAGCAGTGGAGCCGCACAGGGGGGCTACACCTTC. Translating gives CASSGAAQGGYTF.

This chain links TRBV29-1 with TRBJ1-2; 12 nucleotides match TRBD1. The CDR3 is made up of 18 amino acids. Germline CDR1 is SQVTM and CDR2 is ANQGSEA. V trimming: 0 bases; J trimming: 1 base; junction bases outside the gene matches: 9. The CDR3 nucleotides are TGCAGCGTTGAAGATCCACGGGACAGGGGGCCTCTTAACTATGGCTACACCTTC. This gives the protein CSVEDPRDRGPLNYGYTF.

The CDR3 is CASRGEKTGFYGYTF. As DNA, the CDR3 is TGTGCCAGCAGGGGGGAAAAGACAGGGTTCTATGGCTACACCTTC. This chain connects TRBV2 to TRBJ1-2, with 7 bases that match TRBD1. This CDR3 is 15 amino acids long. Trimming cost V 6 bases and J 4 bases; bases outside gene matches: 11. Germline values: CDR1 SNHLY, CDR2 FYNNEI. Drawing the rest from reference TRBV2 and TRBJ1-2, the complete variable domain is EPEVTQTPSHQVTQMGQEVILRCVPISNHLYFYWYRQILGQKVEFLVSFYNNEISEKSEIFDDQFSVERPDGSNFTLKIRSTKLEDSAMYFCASRGEKTGFYGYTFGSGTRLTVV.

This clonotype occurred once. This chain connects TRBV27 to TRBJ2-5, with TRBD2 as a possible D gene (5 bases). The J call may be faulty, since TRBJ2-7 better matches the DNA end. Germline lookup yields CDR1 MNHEY and CDR2 SMNVEV (reference sequence). The CDR3 runs 13 residues. CDR3 DNA sequence: TGTGCCAACCCTAAGGAGGCTCACTACGAGCAGTACTTC. Translating gives CANPKEAHYEQYF.

The chain uses TRBV2 and TRBJ2-5; 12 bases align to TRBD1. Germline V gene lookup returns CDR1 SNHLY and CDR2 FYNNEI. This CDR3 comprises 15 residues. V was pared by 7 bases and J by 5 bases, with 8 bases of the junction left unmatched. CDR3 in amino acids: CASNDRDRGQETQYF. The CDR3 DNA is TGTGCCAGCAATGATCGGGACAGGGGGCAGGAGACCCAGTACTTC.

About this clonotype itself: A much larger clone lies a single base off, so this may be a read error. This sequence joins TRBV6-2 or TRBV6-3 and TRBJ2-5; weak D call: TRBD1 (5 bases). The CDR3 has 15 residues. From germline, CDR1 is MNHEY and CDR2 SVGEGT. The DNA for the CDR3 is TGTACCAGCAGTTACCAACCCGACAGCCAAGAGACCCAGTACTTC. Amino acids: CTSSYQPDSQETQYF.

This clonotype showed up just a few times. The genes are TRBV9 and TRBJ2-3; no definite D call. Between the trimmed V and J ends, which lost 0 bases and 6 bases, there was a span of 11 bases. This CDR3 has 14 amino acids. Germline CDR1 reads SGDLS; CDR2 reads YYNGEE. This chain's CDR3 is CASSVDPVKDTQYF. For the CDR3, the DNA is TGTGCCAGCAGCGTAGATCCGGTTAAGGATACGCAGTATTTT.

This chain uses TRBV2 with TRBJ1-6, with unresolved D. V was shortened by 7 bases and J by 8 bases, with 12 bases between the two germline ends. Germline V gene lookup returns CDR1 SNHLY and CDR2 FYNNEI. The CDR3 is 13 residues long. Here the CDR3 reads CASIGLPDSPLHF. For the CDR3, the DNA is TGTGCCAGCATAGGGCTCCCGGATTCACCCCTCCACTTT.

This chain connects TRBV27 to TRBJ1-3, with D maybe TRBD1 (6 bases). The CDR3 runs 16 residues. V lost 0 bases and J 0 bases, leaving 9 bases between the germline ends. CDR1 and CDR2 (germline): MNHEY, SMNVEV (reference sequence). The CDR3: CASSLSGGHSGNTIYF. As DNA, the CDR3 is TGTGCCAGCAGTTTATCTGGGGGCCACTCTGGAAACACCATATATTTT.

This clonotype was counted many times. This rearrangement joins TRBV29-1 to TRBJ1-2; TRBD1 matches at 9 bases. The CDR3 extends over 13 amino acids. The ends lost 8 bases at V and 3 bases at J; junction bases unmatched: 7. CDR1 is SQVTM, CDR2 ANQGSEA, per germline. The CDR3 coding sequence is TGCAGCTACCGGGACAGGGAGGACTATGGCTACACCTTC. This gives the protein CSYRDREDYGYTF.

V is TRBV5-1 and J is TRBJ2-2; perhaps TRBD1 as D (5 bases). The CDR3 has 16 amino acids. V was pared by 1 base and J by 4 bases, with 14 bases between. In germline, CDR1 is SGHRS, CDR2 YFSETQ. DNA for the CDR3: TGCGCCAGCAGCTTGAGGGCAATGACAGCCACCGGGGAGCTGTTTTTT. Amino acid sequence: CASSLRAMTATGELFF.